This T cell receptor (beta chain) was sequenced during a study of early T cells in non-severe SARS-CoV-2 infection (dated by TCRdb to about 2021). Background for the entire study: TCR sequencing used bulk RNA from unsorted whole blood, so alpha and beta chains could not be paired. The study at large found these results: VDJdb matching was skewed toward anti-spike CD8 responses, so virus-specific expansions were likely underestimated and private and CD4 specificities were missed.

This clonotype was seen many times. Its antigen specificity is not known. No quality values exist for individual bases; no much larger clone is one base distant. Library prep was done by 5' RACE. TCRdb records NextSeq 500 as the sequencer. Unique molecular identifiers were attached to individual cDNA molecules in the TCR library protocol so that sequencing error and PCR bias could be corrected. Both TCR alpha and beta chains were sequenced, and tight co-correlation was observed between alpha and beta sequence abundances in each sample. Concerning the study's data processing: V gene, J gene and CDR3 annotation of TCR sequences was performed with Decombinator V4. Expanded TCRs were defined as changing significantly between any two time points under a Poisson model with p below 0.0001. Abundances of TCRs were expressed as counts per million after normalisation to the total number of TCRs sequenced in each sample. TRAV1-2 paired with TRAJ12, TRAJ20 or TRAJ33 defined MAIT TCRs, while TRAV10 paired with TRAJ18 defined iNKT TCRs. VDJdb, accessed on 1 November 2021, was searched for TCRs annotated for CMV, EBV and SARS-CoV-2, and TCRs annotated for more than one antigen were excluded. TCRdb reprocessed the public reads (quality trimming at Q25 with fastp, clone calling with MiXCR) and kept in-frame beta chains. Each record represents a unique CDR3 protein, reported with the most common genes and DNA among its rows. The V and J calls here are based on TCRdb, not the publication. Recorded for this sample are about 110,000 distinct CDR3 sequences; 10% to 15% of them occurred a single time. The top ten hold less than 4.5% of the sample.

Spanning cysteine to phenylalanine, the CDR3 consists of 14 amino acids. This entry keeps only the CDR3 DNA: 42 bases, framed from base 1. The germline V gene encodes CDR1 MNHEY and CDR2 SVGEGT. Unmatched junction bases come to 6, with V trimmed by 6 bases and J by 7 bases. Set within a cohort of healthcare workers in London, UK, this nested case-control study involved weekly PCR testing of nasopharyngeal swabs along with blood sampling. Healthcare workers were recruited during the week of the UK lockdown, between 23 and 31 March 2020, and followed weekly for up to roughly 16 weeks. This TCR was recovered from an adult who was a healthcare worker with PCR-confirmed SARS-CoV-2 infection or an uninfected control (not recorded which). The chain uses TRBV6-2 or TRBV6-3 and TRBJ1-4; a stretch of 9 junction bases matches TRBD1. The source was whole blood, collected at baseline. The CDR3 sequence is CASRPQGAFEKLFF. Read as DNA, the sequence is TGTGCCAGCAGACCACAGGGGGCTTTTGAAAAACTGTTTTTT.